This T cell receptor (beta chain) stems from a study of blood T cell repertoires in COVID-19. On the study more broadly: From T cells, B-cell-depleted T cells, or PBMCs came the material, which was cDNA or gDNA.

Sequencing was performed with immunoSEQ multiplex PCR; in TCRdb, only in-frame clones are kept and a portion is missing. Of nearly 95,000 clones in the sample, 70% to 80% are singletons; the top ten hold roughly 15%. The sequenced material came from peripheral blood. The receptor's source is a human donor in a cohort sampled during active COVID-19.

This chain's CDR3 is CATSREGLEQFF. The CDR3 region has the DNA TGTGCCACCAGCAGAGAAGGACTTGAGCAGTTCTTC. The rearrangement joins TRBV15 to TRBJ2-1, with a tentative D call TRBD2 (5 bases). The CDR3 extends over 12 amino acids. Germline CDR1 is LNHNV and CDR2 is YYDKDF (reference sequence). V was shortened by 0 bases and J by 9 bases, with 6 bases between the two germline ends.